These T cell receptor beta chains were read from a single sample in a study of Graves' ophthalmopathy and Graves' hyperthyroidism. TCRdb redid the calling of the multiplex PCR reads with MiXCR, one entry per CDR3 protein. The data contain roughly 220,000 distinct CDR3 sequences, less than 55% of them seen just once; the ten biggest clones take up over 40%. Sequencing used peripheral blood. The receptor source for this set is an adult man with Graves' ophthalmopathy. The CDR3 runs from the conserved cysteine through the conserved F or W. D genes are given only for firm matches.

v_call,j_call,d_call,cdr3_aa
TRBV10-3,TRBJ2-6,-,CAISESLGVLAGANVLTF
TRBV14,TRBJ1-2,-,CASSHNREGGYTF
TRBV12-3/TRBV12-4,TRBJ1-1,-,CASRLGLYTEAFF
TRBV15,TRBJ1-2,TRBD1,CATRDTGGLIGYTF
TRBV7-2,TRBJ1-2,TRBD1,CASSYQDRGPEGYTF
TRBV27,TRBJ1-6,TRBD1,CASSLSTGGRAPLHF
TRBV19,TRBJ1-5,-,CASSLPGDQPQHF
TRBV6-2/TRBV6-3,TRBJ1-6,-,CASSDLVGNSPLHF
TRBV19,TRBJ1-4,-,CASSPRTVKINEKLFF
TRBV7-2,TRBJ1-5,-,CASSLGRGGAFKMDQPQHF
TRBV29-1,TRBJ2-2,-,CSALGLLTGELFF
TRBV6-6,TRBJ1-2,-,CASSEELFTGYTF
TRBV9,TRBJ1-6,-,CASSKAIGYNSPLHF
TRBV18,TRBJ1-2,-,CASSPGQGNNLGYTF
TRBV2,TRBJ1-2,-,CASSYMPSGAYGYTF
TRBV14,TRBJ2-2,-,CASSQVLATGELFF
TRBV20-1,TRBJ2-7,TRBD2,CSARGGGRVYEQYF
TRBV29-1,TRBJ2-2,-,CSAGHSKGNTGELFF
TRBV7-3,TRBJ2-2,-,CASSSSGTTGELFF
TRBV5-5,TRBJ2-5,TRBD2,CASSSGLAGEPQETQYF
TRBV28,TRBJ1-4,-,CASSFGGGEKLFF
TRBV7-9,TRBJ1-2,-,CASSLTGSGGYTF
TRBV9,TRBJ1-2,-,CASSVDGYQNYGYTF
TRBV5-4,TRBJ2-2,TRBD2,CASSPRISGRRTGELFF